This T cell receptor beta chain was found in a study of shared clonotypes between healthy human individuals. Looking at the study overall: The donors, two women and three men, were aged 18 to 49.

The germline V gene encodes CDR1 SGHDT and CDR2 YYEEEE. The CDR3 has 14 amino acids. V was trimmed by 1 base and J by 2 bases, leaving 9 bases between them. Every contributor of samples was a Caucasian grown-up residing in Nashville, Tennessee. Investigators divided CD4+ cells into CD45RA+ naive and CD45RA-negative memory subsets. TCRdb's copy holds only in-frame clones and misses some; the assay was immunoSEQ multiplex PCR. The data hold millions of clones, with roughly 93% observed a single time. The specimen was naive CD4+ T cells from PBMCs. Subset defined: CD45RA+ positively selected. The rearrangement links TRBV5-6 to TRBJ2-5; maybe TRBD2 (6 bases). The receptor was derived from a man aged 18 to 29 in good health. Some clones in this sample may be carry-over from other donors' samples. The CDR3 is CASSLWGVQETQYF. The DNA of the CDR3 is TGTGCCAGCAGCTTGTGGGGGGTTCAAGAGACCCAGTACTTC.